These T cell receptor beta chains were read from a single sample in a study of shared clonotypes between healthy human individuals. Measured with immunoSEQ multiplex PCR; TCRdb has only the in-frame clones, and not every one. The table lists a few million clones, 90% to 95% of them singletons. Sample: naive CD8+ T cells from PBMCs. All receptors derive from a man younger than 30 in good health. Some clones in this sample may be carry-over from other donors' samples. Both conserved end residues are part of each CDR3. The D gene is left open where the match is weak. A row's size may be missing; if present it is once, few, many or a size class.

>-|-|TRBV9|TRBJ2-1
TGTGCCAGCAGCGTCGACTGGGCGGAGGGGCAGTTCTTC
CASSVDWAEGQFF
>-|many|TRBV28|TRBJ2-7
TGTGCCAGCGCTACCACCGGGACCGGCTACGAGCAGTACTTC
CASATTGTGYEQYF
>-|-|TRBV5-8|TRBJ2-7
TGTGCCAGCAGCTTCGGAGTCTACGAGCAGTACTTC
CASSFGVYEQYF
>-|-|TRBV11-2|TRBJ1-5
TGTGCCAGCAGCTTAGACCTCGCTACAGTGCAGCCCCAGCATTTT
CASSLDLATVQPQHF
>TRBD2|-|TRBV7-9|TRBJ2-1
TGTGCCAGCAGCTCCCTAGCGGGAAGGCCGGATGAGCAGTTCTTC
CASSSLAGRPDEQFF
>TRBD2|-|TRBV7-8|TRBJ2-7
TGTGCCAGCAGCTCGGAGCGGGAGGACGAGCAGTACTTC
CASSSEREDEQYF
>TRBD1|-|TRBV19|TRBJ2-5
TGTGCCAGTAGACCCCACAGGGGGCCGAGTCAAGAGACCCAGTACTTC
CASRPHRGPSQETQYF
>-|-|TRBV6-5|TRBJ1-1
TGTGCCAGCAGCCTAACCACGACGCCCGGGACTGAAGCTTTCTTT
CASSLTTTPGTEAFF
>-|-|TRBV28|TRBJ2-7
TGTGCCAGCAGTTTCAGTGGGTCCTACGAGCAGTACTTC
CASSFSGSYEQYF
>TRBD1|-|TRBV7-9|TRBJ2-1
TGTGCCAGCAGCTCATCGCGAGGACAGGGGGTCAATGAGCAGTTCTTC
CASSSSRGQGVNEQFF
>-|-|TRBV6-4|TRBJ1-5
TGTGCCAGCAGTGACACAAGGACAGCGGGTAGAAGCAATCAGCCCCAGCATTTT
CASSDTRTAGRSNQPQHF
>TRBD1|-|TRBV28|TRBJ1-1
TGTGCCAGCAGTCCGGGACAGGGGGCGAGGGGAGACACTGAAGCTTTCTTT
CASSPGQGARGDTEAFF
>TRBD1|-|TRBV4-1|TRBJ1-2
TGCGCCAGCAGCCATCGCGCATTATCTGGACAGGAGAACTATGGCTACACCTTC
CASSHRALSGQENYGYTF
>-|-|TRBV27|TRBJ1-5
TGTGCCAGCAGTGTGCAGGGAGGGGGAAATCAGCCCCAGCATTTT
CASSVQGGGNQPQHF
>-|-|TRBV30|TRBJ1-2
TGTGCCTGGAGTTTGGCCCAGGAGGGCTATGGCTACACCTTC
CAWSLAQEGYGYTF
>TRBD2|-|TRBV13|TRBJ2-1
TGTGCCAGCAGCTTCGGTAGGGATGGGACTAGCGGGGCAAGGGGGTTCTTC
CASSFGRDGTSGARGFF
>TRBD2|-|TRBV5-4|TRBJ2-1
TGTGCCAGCAGCTCCAAGAGCGGGAGTGGTTATGAGCAGTTCTTC
CASSSKSGSGYEQFF
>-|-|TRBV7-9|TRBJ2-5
TGTGCCAGCAGCTTTGGGGGCCAGTTGGGGACCCAGTACTTC
CASSFGGQLGTQYF
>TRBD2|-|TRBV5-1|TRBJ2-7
TGCGCCAGCAGGGAGGGACTAGCGGTCTTCTACGAGCAGTACTTC
CASREGLAVFYEQYF
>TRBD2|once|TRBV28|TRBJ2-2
TGTGCCAGCAGTCCCGGGACTAGCGGGCCCGGGGAGCTGTTTTTT
CASSPGTSGPGELFF
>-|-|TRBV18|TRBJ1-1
TGTGCCAGCTCACCACCAGGGTCGGTAGCTTTCTTT
CASSPPGSVAFF
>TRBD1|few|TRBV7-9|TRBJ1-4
TGTGCCAGCAGCTTCGGACAGGGGTTTGTGTTT
CASSFGQGFVF
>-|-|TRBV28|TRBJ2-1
TGTGCCAGCAGTTGGACAGAAAGCTCCTACAATGAGCAGTTCTTC
CASSWTESSYNEQFF
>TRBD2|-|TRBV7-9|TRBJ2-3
TGTGCCAGCAGCCTCCCGTTAGCTAGCGGGAGGGAGGGCACAGATACGCAGTATTTT
CASSLPLASGREGTDTQYF
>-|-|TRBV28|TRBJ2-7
TGTGCCAGCAGTTTTGTAGCCCTAAAGAACTACGAGCAGTACTTC
CASSFVALKNYEQYF
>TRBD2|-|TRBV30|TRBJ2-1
TGTGCCTGGAGTGAGGGTAGCGGGAGGGGCTCCTACAATGAGCAGTTCTTC
CAWSEGSGRGSYNEQFF
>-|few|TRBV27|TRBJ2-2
TGTGCCAGCAGTTTCCAGAACACCGGGGAGCTGTTTTTT
CASSFQNTGELFF
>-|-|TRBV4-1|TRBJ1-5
TGCGCCAGCAGCTATAGTTCAGGGACCAATCAGCCCCAGCATTTT
CASSYSSGTNQPQHF
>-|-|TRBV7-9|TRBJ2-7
TGTGCCAGCAGCTTAGTAGGGCCATACGAGCAGTACTTC
CASSLVGPYEQYF
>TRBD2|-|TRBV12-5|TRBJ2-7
TGTGCTAGTGTCCAGAGGGTCGGACTAGCGAACTCCTACGAGCAGTACTTC
CASVQRVGLANSYEQYF
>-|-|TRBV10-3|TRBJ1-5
TGTGCCATCAGAGATGACGGTGAGGGGGGACAGCCCCAGCATTTT
CAIRDDGEGGQPQHF
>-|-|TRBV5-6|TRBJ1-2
TGTGCCAGCAGCCCTCAGCCCGGAGGCTATGGCTACACCTTC
CASSPQPGGYGYTF
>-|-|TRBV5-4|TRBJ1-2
TGTGCCAGCAGCTTGGATCGTGAATTCTATGGCTACACCTTC
CASSLDREFYGYTF
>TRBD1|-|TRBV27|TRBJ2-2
TGTGCCAGCAGTACAACAGGGGATAACACCGGGGAGCTGTTTTTT
CASSTTGDNTGELFF
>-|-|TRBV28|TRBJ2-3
TGTGCCAGCAGTTTAATCCCCGGGACCGTCACAGATACGCAGTATTTT
CASSLIPGTVTDTQYF
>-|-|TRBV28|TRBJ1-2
TGTGCCAGCAGTTTAAAGCTTAACTATGGCTACACCTTC
CASSLKLNYGYTF
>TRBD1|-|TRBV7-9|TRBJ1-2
TGTGCCAGTGAGGGGACAGCCTCTGGCTACACCTTC
CASEGTASGYTF
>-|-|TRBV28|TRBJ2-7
TGTGCCACCGAGGGTTTAGGGGAGTTTTACGAGCAGTACTTC
CATEGLGEFYEQYF
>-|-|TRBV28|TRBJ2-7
TGTGCCAGCTCTCTACAAATAAAGGGTCTCGAGCAGTACTTC
CASSLQIKGLEQYF
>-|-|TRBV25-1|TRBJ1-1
TGTGCCAGCAGTGTCGGTCTTAGGAACACTGAAGCTTTCTTT
CASSVGLRNTEAFF
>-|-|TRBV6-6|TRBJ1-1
TGTGCCAGCAGTTACGAGACAGGCCGCCTCACTGAAGCTTTCTTT
CASSYETGRLTEAFF
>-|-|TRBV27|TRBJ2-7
TGTGCCAGCAGCCTGCTGAATTCGAACGAGCAGTACTTC
CASSLLNSNEQYF
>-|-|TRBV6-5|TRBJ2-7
TGTGCCAGCAGTTACTCGGGGGCCGCACCCTACGAGCAGTACTTC
CASSYSGAAPYEQYF
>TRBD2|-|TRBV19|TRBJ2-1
TGTGCCAGTAGTATTGATAGCGGGATAGCGGATGAGCAGTTCTTC
CASSIDSGIADEQFF
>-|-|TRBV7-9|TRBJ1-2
TGTGCCAGCAGCTTAGGTCGGGGGGCGCTGAATGGCTACACCTTC
CASSLGRGALNGYTF
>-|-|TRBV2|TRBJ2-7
TGTGCCAGCGAAGGTGGGGAGACCTACGAGCAGTACTTC
CASEGGETYEQYF
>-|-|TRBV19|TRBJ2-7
TGTGCCAGTAGTATAGGAGGTATTTCGACCTACGAGCAGTACTTC
CASSIGGISTYEQYF
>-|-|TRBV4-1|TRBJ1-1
TGCGCCAGCAGCCAAGTACAGGATACTGAAGCTTTCTTT
CASSQVQDTEAFF
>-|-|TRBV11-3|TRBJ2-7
TGTGCCAGCAGCCCACGGGGCAGTAAATACGAGCAGTACTTC
CASSPRGSKYEQYF
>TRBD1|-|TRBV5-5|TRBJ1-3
TGTGCCAGCAGCTTAACCACAGGGGCGCCTGGAAACACCATATATTTT
CASSLTTGAPGNTIYF
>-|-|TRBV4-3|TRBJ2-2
TGCGCCAGCGGGGCTAACACCGGGGAGCTGTTTTTT
CASGANTGELFF
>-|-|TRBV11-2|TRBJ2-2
TGTGCCAGCAGCTTAGTTGGCGGGATGGGTTTGTGGGGGGAGCTGTTTTTT
CASSLVGGMGLWGELFF
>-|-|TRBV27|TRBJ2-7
TGTGCCAGCAGTTCCGCCTACGAGCAGTACTTC
CASSSAYEQYF
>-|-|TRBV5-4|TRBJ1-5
TGTGCCAGCAGCTCGGGCAGGGAGAATCAGCCCCAGCATTTT
CASSSGRENQPQHF